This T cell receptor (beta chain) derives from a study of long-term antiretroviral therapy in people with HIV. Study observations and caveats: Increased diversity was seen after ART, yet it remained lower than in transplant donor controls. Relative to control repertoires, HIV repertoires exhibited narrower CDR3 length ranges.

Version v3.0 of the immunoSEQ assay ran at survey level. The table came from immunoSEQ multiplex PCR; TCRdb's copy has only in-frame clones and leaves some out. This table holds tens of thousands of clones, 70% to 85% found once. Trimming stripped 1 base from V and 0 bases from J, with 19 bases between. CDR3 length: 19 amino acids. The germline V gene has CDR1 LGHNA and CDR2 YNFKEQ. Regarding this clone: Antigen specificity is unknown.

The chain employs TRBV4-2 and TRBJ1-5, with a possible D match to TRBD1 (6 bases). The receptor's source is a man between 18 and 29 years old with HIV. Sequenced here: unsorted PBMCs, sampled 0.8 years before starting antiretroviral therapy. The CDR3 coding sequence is TGTGCCAGCAGCCAAGCTGACTTCGCGGGGGCGTATAGCAATCAGCCCCAGCATTTT. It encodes CASSQADFAGAYSNQPQHF.